This T cell receptor (beta chain) is from a study of tumor and adjacent non-tumor tissue in lung cancer. Overall study: Patients were aged roughly 31 to 76, nine to eleven men and roughly five women, stage I to III.

As to this clonotype: What it recognizes is unknown. The conserved final phenylalanine or tryptophan is absent from the CDR3, which likely points to a read error.

TCRbeta libraries were built with three rounds of nested PCR, modified from ARM-PCR. TCRdb processed the multiplex PCR reads anew with MiXCR; each CDR3 protein has one entry. Altogether around 74,000 distinct CDR3 sequences are present, around two thirds being singletons, with the ten largest covering about a quarter. Study results and limitations: Higher tumor TCR diversity was associated with shorter survival. Compared with tumor, normal lung showed significantly lower TCR diversity.

This sample's RNA came from whole unsorted tissue. Distant lung tissue was collected more than 3 cm away from the tumor edge. V was shortened by 4 bases and J by 5 bases, with 10 bases between the two germline ends. This CDR3 contains 13 residues. Germline-derived CDR1 and CDR2 are KGHDR and SFDVKD. The sample consisted of distant non-tumor lung tissue. The receptor comes from a woman aged 45-60 years with non-small cell lung cancer. The chain uses TRBV24-1 and TRBJ1-1; maybe TRBD1 (5 bases). CDR3 loop: CATSETDRTEAFS. The CDR3 DNA reads TGTGCCACCAGTGAAACCGACAGAACTGAAGCTTTCTCT.